The 8 T cell receptor beta chains presented below share a single source sample, sequenced in a study of identical twins. A single record per CDR3 protein comes from TCRdb applying MiXCR to the 5' RACE reads. The sample lists 1.5 million to 2 million distinct CDR3 sequences, roughly 35% seen once, with roughly 0.3% in the top ten. The specimen sequenced was cord blood. Receptor source: a newborn girl in good health.

This chain connects TRBV6-5 to TRBJ1-4; D gene ambiguous. Trimming shortened V by 6 bases and J by 5 bases, and 16 bases separated the two germline ends. The CDR3 runs to 15 residues. Germline CDR1 MNHEY, CDR2 SVGAGI. The CDR3 region is CASSAGSERNEKLFF. In nucleotides, the CDR3 is TGTGCCAGCAGCGCTGGGAGTGAGAGGAATGAAAAACTGTTTTTT.

This clonotype has a handful of counts. V gene TRBV27 combines with J gene TRBJ2-7; 14 bases align to TRBD2. The CDR3 has 17 residues. The V gene's germline CDR1 is MNHEY and CDR2 SMNVEV (reference sequence). The V segment lost 6 bases and the J segment 2 bases; nucleotides outside the gene matches: 9. CDR3 region: CASSPGLAGGLTYEQYF. The CDR3 region has the DNA TGTGCCAGCAGCCCCGGACTAGCGGGAGGACTTACCTACGAGCAGTACTTC.

This clonotype was counted only a few times. V gene TRBV11-1 combines with J gene TRBJ2-1; D unresolved. Germline V gene lookup returns CDR1 SGHAT and CDR2 FQDESV (reference sequence). The CDR3 is made up of 15 amino acids. V was shortened by 1 base and J by 8 bases, with 15 bases between the two germline ends. CDR3 DNA: TGTGCCAGCAGCTTAGAACGGGCCGGTAGGGATGAGCAGTTCTTC. Its protein is CASSLERAGRDEQFF.

This clonotype was found a few times. The chain uses TRBV20-1 and TRBJ2-3, with 9 bases aligning to TRBD2. Germline trimming cut 3 bases from V and 3 bases from J; bases unmatched to any gene: 4. The CDR3 runs 14 residues. Germline CDR1 and CDR2: DFQATT and SNEGSKA (reference sequence). In nucleotides, the CDR3 is TGCAGTGCTAGCTCGGGACTAGCTACAGATACGCAGTATTTT. This translates into CSASSGLATDTQYF.

The V call is TRBV28, the J call TRBJ2-3; 10 bases map to TRBD1. The CDR3 runs to 15 residues. J lost 5 bases, V lost 4 bases, and 6 bases had no gene match. Germline V CDR1 and CDR2: MDHEN, SYDVKM. This CDR3 is CASSSRQGAEDTQYF. The CDR3 region has the DNA TGTGCCAGCAGTTCCCGACAGGGGGCGGAAGATACGCAGTATTTT. Complete variable domain (other parts from reference TRBV28 and TRBJ2-3): DVKVTQSSRYLVKRTGEKVFLECVQDMDHENMFWYRQDPGLGLRLIYFSYDVKMKEKGDIPEGYSVSREKKERFSLILESASTNQTSMYLCASSSRQGAEDTQYFGPGTRLTVL.

This chain links TRBV4-2 with TRBJ2-1; TRBD2 agrees at 7 bases. The J call may be incorrect, as the DNA end agrees better with TRBJ2-7. CDR1 is LGHNA, CDR2 YNFKEQ, per germline. The length of the CDR3 is 16 residues. CDR3 region: CASSTPGLSSYNEQYF. The CDR3 nucleotides are TGTGCCAGCAGTACTCCGGGACTATCCTCCTACAATGAGCAGTACTTC.

V gene TRBV20-1 combines with J gene TRBJ2-5; 8 nucleotides line up with TRBD2. The CDR3 totals 14 residues. Per the germline V gene, CDR1 is DFQATT and CDR2 is SNEGSKA (reference sequence). V lost 0 bases and J lost 4; bases outside the gene matches: 4. This chain's CDR3 is CSARDPLAGETQYF. The CDR3 nucleotides read TGCAGTGCTAGAGATCCGCTAGCGGGAGAGACCCAGTACTTC.

This clonotype was recorded a few times. The CDR3 spells CSANRGKQETQYF. CDR3 sequence (DNA): TGCAGTGCTAATCGGGGTAAACAAGAGACCCAGTACTTC. The genes are TRBV20-1 and TRBJ2-5, with a tentative D call TRBD2 (5 bases). CDR3 length: 13 amino acids. Germline V gives CDR1 DFQATT, CDR2 SNEGSKA (reference sequence). V was clipped by 4 bases and J by 2 bases, with 11 bases between them.